This T cell receptor (beta chain) was retrieved from a study of blood T cell repertoires in COVID-19. Germline lookup yields CDR1 SGHNT and CDR2 YENEEA. The CDR3 spans 17 residues. The junction had 5 bases not matched to a gene; V was cut back by 1 base and J by 0 bases. Here immunoSEQ multiplex PCR was the method, and the copy in TCRdb shows in-frame clones only, minus some. The sample lists around 210,000 clones; 65% to 90% were seen once. The chain recombines TRBV11-3 with TRBJ2-3, with 9 bases aligning to TRBD2. Sequencing was done on a sample of peripheral blood. The TCR was taken from a middle-aged man with COVID-19, enrolled during active disease. CDR3 residues: CASSLGQLAGSTDTQYF. CDR3 nucleotide sequence: TGTGCCAGCAGCTTAGGCCAGCTAGCGGGGAGCACAGATACGCAGTATTTT.